The clone carrying this T cell receptor beta chain showed up just a few times. The antigen remains undetermined. Compared with germline, one end of the junction differs, possibly owing to a read error. In TCRdb, the PCR reads were re-called with MiXCR into one record per CDR3 protein. The table lists about 15,000 distinct CDR3 sequences, 48% of them singletons. The source of the sample is a study of esophageal squamous cell carcinoma under preoperative chemotherapy. Whole-study context: Samples included peripheral blood T cells as well as tumor-infiltrating lymphocytes.

The time point here: before preoperative PTX-NDP chemotherapy. The CDR3 is 16 residues long. Germline lookup yields CDR1 SGHTA and CDR2 FQGNSA. Study findings and constraints: Tumor-infiltrating lymphocytes showed no significant post-chemotherapy TCR diversity increase, unlike peripheral T cells. Clonal contraction, more than amplification, hit abundant clones after paclitaxel-nedaplatin. Peripheral T cells migrating into the tumor appeared to partly supply post-treatment tumor-infiltrating lymphocytes.

The clonotype was recovered from a human donor with esophageal squamous cell carcinoma. The donor label of this sample is uncertain. The chain couples TRBV7-2 to TRBJ2-3, with D tentatively TRBD2 (5 bases). The sample here was taken from a patient given preoperative chemotherapy. The chain's CDR3 is CASSYLGMRVSYEQYF. The CDR3, as DNA: TGTGCCAGCAGCTACTTAGGGATGAGGGTTTCATACGAGCAGTACTTT.